Below are 25 T cell receptor beta chains sequenced from a single sample in a study of radiation and T cells in renal cell carcinoma. The table came from immunoSEQ multiplex PCR; TCRdb's copy has only in-frame clones and leaves some out. Of about 83,000 clones listed, approximately 82% were seen once; the top ten hold over 2%. Documented time point: blood 4 weeks post-SBRT, at nephrectomy. Treatment meaning: 15 Gy SBRT to primary tumor, nephrectomy 4 weeks later. This sample comprised blood, obtained from a patient whose treatment included radiotherapy and nephrectomy. The receptors were sampled from an older woman with renal cell carcinoma.

This chain connects TRBV27 to TRBJ2-1; 11 bases fit TRBD2. The CDR3 consists of 17 residues. CDR1 MNHEY and CDR2 SMNVEV come from the germline V gene (reference sequence). The V gene end was trimmed by 7 bases and the J gene end by 2 bases; junction bases not matched to a gene: 10. CDR3 protein: CASTLAGGPKAYNEQFF. For the CDR3, the DNA is TGTGCCAGCACATTAGCGGGAGGGCCTAAGGCCTACAATGAGCAGTTCTTC.

This sequence joins TRBV9 and TRBJ1-5, with D perhaps TRBD1 (6 bases). The CDR3 loop spans 15 amino acids. In germline, CDR1 is SGDLS, CDR2 YYNGEE. V was pared by 6 bases and J by 4 bases, with 17 bases between. CDR3: CASNPQGEGNQPQHF. As DNA, the CDR3 is TGTGCCAGCAACCCACAGGGAGAAGGGAATCAGCCCCAGCATTTT.

The chain recombines TRBV10-3 with TRBJ1-2; D gene unclear. V lost 0 bases, J lost 2 bases, and 10 bases lay in between. The germline V gene has CDR1 ENHRY and CDR2 SYGVKD. This CDR3 contains 15 residues. CDR3 region: CAISESPVENYGYTF. The CDR3 bases are TGTGCCATCAGTGAGTCGCCGGTTGAGAACTATGGCTACACCTTC.

In its sample, this clone was seen a few times. The genes are TRBV11-3 and TRBJ2-2, with 7 bases that match TRBD2. The CDR3 extends over 16 amino acids. Germline trimming cut 5 bases from V and 4 bases from J; bases unmatched to any gene: 10. Per germline, CDR1 SGHNT and CDR2 YENEEA. The CDR3 loop is CASSPGLSDGTGELFF. The CDR3 region has the DNA TGTGCCAGCAGCCCGGGACTATCCGACGGCACCGGGGAGCTGTTTTTT.

This clone was observed a few times. V is TRBV5-6 and J is TRBJ1-1; 8 bases fit TRBD1. This CDR3 is 14 amino acids long. Germline CDR1 SGHDT, CDR2 YYEEEE. The junction had 5 bases not matched to a gene; V was cut back by 4 bases and J by 3 bases. This chain's CDR3 is CASSPRDRYTEAFF. The CDR3 DNA follows: TGTGCCAGCAGCCCCCGGGACAGGTACACTGAAGCTTTCTTT.

The V gene is TRBV16, the J gene TRBJ1-4; no definite D call. The CDR3 covers 14 residues. CDR1 KGHSY and CDR2 FQNENV come from the germline V gene. V was clipped by 0 bases and J by 7 bases, with 9 bases between them. CDR3 DNA: TGTGCCAGCAGCCAATCCGGCGAGGGTGAAAAACTGTTTTTT. This encodes CASSQSGEGEKLFF.

The rearrangement uses TRBV6-5 and TRBJ2-2, with D possibly TRBD2 on 6 matching bases. The V end was cut by 8 bases, the J end by 6 bases, with 13 bases between. The CDR3 extends over 13 amino acids. Germline V gene sequence: CDR1 MNHEY, CDR2 SVGAGI. CDR3: CASYRRRAGELFF. CDR3 bases: TGTGCCAGCTATAGAAGGAGGGCCGGGGAGCTGTTTTTT.

The rearrangement links TRBV2 to TRBJ1-1, with unresolved D. Germline assignment: CDR1 SNHLY and CDR2 FYNNEI. The V gene lost 6 bases and the J gene lost 10 bases, with 6 bases spanning the gap. This CDR3 has 9 amino acids. DNA of the CDR3: TGTGCCAGCAGCTCCGGAGCTTTCTTT. Translating gives CASSSGAFF.

A few counts support this clone. This chain uses TRBV28 with TRBJ1-1; no definite D call. CDR1 and CDR2 (germline): MDHEN, SYDVKM. Trimming left V 6 bases short and J 6 bases short, with 17 bases between. This CDR3 is built from 14 residues. CDR3 protein: CASRGLGPNAEAFF. CDR3 sequence (DNA): TGTGCCAGCAGGGGCTTAGGACCTAACGCTGAAGCTTTCTTT. Complete variable domain (other parts from reference TRBV28 and TRBJ1-1): DVKVTQSSRYLVKRTGEKVFLECVQDMDHENMFWYRQDPGLGLRLIYFSYDVKMKEKGDIPEGYSVSREKKERFSLILESASTNQTSMYLCASRGLGPNAEAFFGQGTRLTVV.

The chain carries TRBV5-4 and TRBJ1-1; D not certain. The V end lost 7 bases, the J end lost 4 bases, and 23 bases lay between the germline ends. CDR1 and CDR2 from the germline V gene are SGHNT and YYREEE (reference sequence). This CDR3 is built from 16 residues. DNA for the CDR3: TGTGCCAGCGCCACCCCAAGTGGGCAGCAGCCCACTGAAGCTTTCTTT. It encodes CASATPSGQQPTEAFF.

The rearrangement links TRBV19 to TRBJ1-2; 7 bases fit TRBD1. Losses at the gene ends were 5 bases for V and 13 bases for J; bases not matched to a gene: 10. The CDR3 consists of 12 residues. CDR1 is LNHDA, CDR2 SQIVND, per germline (reference sequence). The CDR3 nucleotides are TGTGCCAGTAGTTCCTTCTCAAGGGGGCCCACCTTC. This gives the protein CASSSFSRGPTF.

This clone was seen only once. The chain has TRBV28 and TRBJ1-1; possible D gene TRBD1, 6 bases. This CDR3 contains 15 residues. Germline V CDR1 and CDR2: MDHEN, SYDVKM. The V end lost 2 bases, the J end lost 7 bases, and 17 bases lay between the germline ends. DNA of the CDR3: TGTGCCAGCAGTTTACGGGGGGCCGGGTCAAATGAAGCTTTCTTT. Translation gives CASSLRGAGSNEAFF.

The V and J genes are TRBV28 and TRBJ2-7; 9 positions agree with TRBD1. Trimming took 3 bases from V and 6 from J; bases not matched to a gene: 9. This CDR3 has 15 residues. Per germline, CDR1 MDHEN and CDR2 SYDVKM. The CDR3, as DNA: TGTGCCAGCAGTTTGGTAACGGGACAGGGCAGCGAGCAGTACTTC. Protein product: CASSLVTGQGSEQYF. The whole variable domain, filled in from reference TRBV28 and TRBJ2-7, reads DVKVTQSSRYLVKRTGEKVFLECVQDMDHENMFWYRQDPGLGLRLIYFSYDVKMKEKGDIPEGYSVSREKKERFSLILESASTNQTSMYLCASSLVTGQGSEQYFGPGTRLTVT.

The chain recombines TRBV9 with TRBJ1-5; D gene ambiguous. The V end lost 0 bases, the J end lost 4 bases, and 11 bases lay between the germline ends. The CDR3 contains 15 residues. Germline values: CDR1 SGDLS, CDR2 YYNGEE. CDR3 in amino acids: CASSVDGGFNQPQHF. The CDR3, as DNA: TGTGCCAGCAGCGTAGATGGAGGGTTTAATCAGCCCCAGCATTTT.

This clone was counted only a few times. The chain employs TRBV2 and TRBJ2-7; no clear D gene. The germline gives CDR1 SNHLY, CDR2 FYNNEI. V lost 1 base and J 4 bases, leaving 11 bases between the germline ends. The CDR3 spans 14 residues. CDR3 sequence: CASSEGHLRYEQYF. CDR3 DNA: TGTGCCAGCAGTGAAGGCCACCTAAGGTACGAGCAGTACTTC.

The chain has TRBV4-1 and TRBJ2-2; 7 positions agree with TRBD1. With V trimmed by 0 bases and J by 0 bases, 10 bases remained unmatched. Germline V gene sequence: CDR1 MGHRA, CDR2 YSYEKL. The CDR3 spans 19 residues. Here the CDR3 reads CASSQDRGPGDANTGELFF. CDR3 bases: TGCGCCAGCAGCCAAGATAGGGGGCCAGGGGACGCGAACACCGGGGAGCTGTTTTTT.

Turning to this clone: The DNA is omitted, as the CDR3 cannot be located on it reliably, and the CDR3 follows TCRdb's listing. The V gene is TRBV28, the J gene TRBJ2-7; TRBD1, as called in the table, went unchecked against the DNA. The CDR3 length equals 16 residues, ends included. Germline assignment: CDR1 MDHEN and CDR2 SYDVKM. The CDR3 loop is CASSFGAGTGSYEQYF.

This clone was seen only once. In DNA, the CDR3 is TGTGCCAGTAGTCCCCGGAGGGGCGATGGCTACACCTTC. Its translation is CASSPRRGDGYTF. The genes are TRBV19 and TRBJ1-2; tentatively, D is TRBD1 (5 bases). V was trimmed by 5 bases and J by 6 bases, leaving 13 bases between them. The CDR3 sequence is 13 residues long. CDR1 and CDR2 from the germline V gene are LNHDA and SQIVND (reference sequence).

This chain uses TRBV29-1 with TRBJ2-1; perhaps TRBD1 as D (6 bases). Germline values: CDR1 SQVTM, CDR2 ANQGSEA. Trimming stripped 4 bases from V and 4 bases from J, with 14 bases between. The CDR3 contains 14 residues. The CDR3: CSVAFGTNYNEQFF. The CDR3 region has the DNA TGCAGCGTTGCTTTCGGGACAAATTACAATGAGCAGTTCTTC.

The chain carries TRBV9 and TRBJ1-4, with TRBD1 as a possible D gene (6 bases). The ends were cut back, 0 bases at V and 1 base at J, with 7 bases in the middle. Germline loops: CDR1 SGDLS, CDR2 YYNGEE. This CDR3 has 15 amino acids. CDR3 protein: CASSVGTVTNEKLFF. The CDR3, as DNA: TGTGCCAGCAGCGTAGGGACAGTAACTAATGAAAAACTGTTTTTT.

This clone was picked up a small number of times. The J gene is TRBJ1-1, the V gene TRBV6-1; D is unclear. The CDR3 has 13 amino acids. The germline V gene encodes CDR1 MNHNS and CDR2 SASEGT. Trimming pared 5 bases from V and 1 base from J, leaving 8 bases between. The CDR3 DNA sequence: TGTGCCAGCAGTCCGGGGAGGAACACTGAAGCTTTCTTT. Residues: CASSPGRNTEAFF.

The chain has TRBV6-1 and TRBJ2-1, with D hard to call. V lost 5 bases and J lost 0, with 8 bases in between. CDR1 MNHNS and CDR2 SASEGT come from the germline V gene. CDR3 length: 14 amino acids. CDR3 nucleotides: TGTGCCAGCAGTTCTCGTTACTCCTACAATGAGCAGTTCTTC. This sequence encodes CASSSRYSYNEQFF.

The chain carries TRBV2 and TRBJ2-1, with D perhaps assigned TRBD1 or TRBD2 (5 bases each). The germline V gene has CDR1 SNHLY and CDR2 FYNNEI. The CDR3 is 15 residues long. V was shortened by 5 bases and J by 6 bases, with 17 bases between the two germline ends. The CDR3 protein is CASSSAGTAGNEQFF. DNA of the CDR3: TGTGCCAGCAGTTCCGCCGGGACCGCGGGCAATGAGCAGTTCTTC. Together with reference TRBV2 and TRBJ2-1, the CDR3 gives the full variable domain: EPEVTQTPSHQVTQMGQEVILRCVPISNHLYFYWYRQILGQKVEFLVSFYNNEISEKSEIFDDQFSVERPDGSNFTLKIRSTKLEDSAMYFCASSSAGTAGNEQFFGPGTRLTVL.

The chain joins TRBV5-1 to TRBJ2-5, with D perhaps TRBD2 (5 bases). The CDR3 runs to 13 residues. Germline values: CDR1 SGHRS, CDR2 YFSETQ. V was shortened by 4 bases and J by 4 bases, with 11 bases between the two germline ends. CDR3 sequence: CASSLGGAETQYF. CDR3 coding DNA: TGCGCCAGCAGCCTAGGAGGTGCAGAGACCCAGTACTTC.

The chain recombines TRBV6-1 with TRBJ2-3, with 13 nucleotides matching TRBD2. This CDR3 is 15 amino acids long. Per the germline V gene, CDR1 is MNHNS and CDR2 is SASEGT. Trimming removed 6 bases from V and 2 bases from J; junction bases left unmatched: 2. CDR3 nucleotides: TGTGCCAGCAGAGGGACTAGCGGGGTCACAGATACGCAGTATTTT. Translating gives CASRGTSGVTDTQYF.